The clone carrying this TCR beta chain was observed a few times. Using immunoSEQ multiplex PCR, the repertoire was profiled, and TCRdb retains in-frame clones only, with some absent. Of approximately 130,000 clones in the sample, approximately 87% are singletons; the top ten hold 12%. V trimming: 2 bases; J trimming: 14 bases; junction bases outside the gene matches: 14. The V gene's germline CDR1 is LNHDA and CDR2 SQIVND (reference sequence). CDR3 length: 16 amino acids. These data come from a study of control samples from healthy donors and cancer patients. This clonotype was sampled from a man aged 25-45 years in good health. This chain joins TRBV19 and TRBJ1-6; TRBD1 matches at 8 bases. Source material: blood. CDR3 sequence (DNA): TGTGCCAGTAGTATACTTACAGGACAGGGCCAGGTCACCCTCCACTTT. Translated, it gives CASSILTGQGQVTLHF.